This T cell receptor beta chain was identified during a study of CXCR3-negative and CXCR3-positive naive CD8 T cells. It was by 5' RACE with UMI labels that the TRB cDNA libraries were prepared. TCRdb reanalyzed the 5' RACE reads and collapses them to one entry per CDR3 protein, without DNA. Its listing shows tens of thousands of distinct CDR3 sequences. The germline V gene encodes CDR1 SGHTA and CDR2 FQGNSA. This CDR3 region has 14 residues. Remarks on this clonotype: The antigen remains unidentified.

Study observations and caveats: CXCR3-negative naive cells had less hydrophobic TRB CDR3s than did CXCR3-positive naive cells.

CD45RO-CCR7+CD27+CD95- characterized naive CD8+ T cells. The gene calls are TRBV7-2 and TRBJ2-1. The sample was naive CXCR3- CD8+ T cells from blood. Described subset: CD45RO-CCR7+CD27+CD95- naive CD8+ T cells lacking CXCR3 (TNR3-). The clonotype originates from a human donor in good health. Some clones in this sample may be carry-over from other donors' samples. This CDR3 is CASSLARGLDEQFF.